This TCR beta chain was documented in a study of Graves' ophthalmopathy and Graves' hyperthyroidism. Overall study findings and caveats: Blood contained most expanded thyroid clonotypes exceeding 0.001 frequency.

There are many counts of this clonotype. The antigen remains unidentified. With 2 bases removed from V and 8 bases from J, the gap between germline ends came to 6 bases. The length of the CDR3 is 11 residues. The V gene's germline CDR1 is MNHEY and CDR2 SVGAGI. TCR beta CDR3 amplification used RNA transcripts. The first round was an RT-PCR with HTBI primers, and the second round was a multiplex PCR. TCRdb itself ran the multiplex PCR reads through MiXCR, one entry per CDR3 protein. The data show over a million distinct CDR3 sequences, less than 45% seen once. The clonotype was recovered from an adult man with Graves' hyperthyroidism. The genes are TRBV6-5 and TRBJ1-1; possible D gene TRBD1, 6 bases. The sample taken for sequencing was peripheral blood or thyroid tissue (not recorded which). CDR3 nucleotide sequence: TGTGCCAGCAGTTACCAGGGGGAAGCTTTCTTT. Encoded protein: CASSYQGEAFF.